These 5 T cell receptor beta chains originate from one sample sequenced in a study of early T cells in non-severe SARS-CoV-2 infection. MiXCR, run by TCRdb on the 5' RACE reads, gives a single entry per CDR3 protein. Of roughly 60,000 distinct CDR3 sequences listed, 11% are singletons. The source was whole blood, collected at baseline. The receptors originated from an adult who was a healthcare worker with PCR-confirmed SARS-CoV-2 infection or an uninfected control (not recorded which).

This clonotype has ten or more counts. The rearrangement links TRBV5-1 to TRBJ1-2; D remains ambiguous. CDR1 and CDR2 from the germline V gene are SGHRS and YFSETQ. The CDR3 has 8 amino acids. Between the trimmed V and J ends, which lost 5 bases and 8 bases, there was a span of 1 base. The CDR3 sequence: CASRGYTF. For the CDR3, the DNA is TGCGCCAGCAGAGGCTACACCTTC.

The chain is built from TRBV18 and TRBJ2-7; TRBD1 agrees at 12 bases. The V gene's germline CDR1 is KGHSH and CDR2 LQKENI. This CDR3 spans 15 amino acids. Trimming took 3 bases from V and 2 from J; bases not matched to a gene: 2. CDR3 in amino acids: CASSPRDRGPYEQYF. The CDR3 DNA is TGTGCCAGCTCACCCCGGGACAGGGGGCCCTACGAGCAGTACTTC. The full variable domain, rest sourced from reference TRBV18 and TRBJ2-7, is NAGVMQNPRHLVRRRGQEARLRCSPMKGHSHVYWYRQLPEEGLKFMVYLQKENIIDESGMPKERFSAEFPKEGPSILRIQQVVRGDSAAYFCASSPRDRGPYEQYFGPGTRLTVT.

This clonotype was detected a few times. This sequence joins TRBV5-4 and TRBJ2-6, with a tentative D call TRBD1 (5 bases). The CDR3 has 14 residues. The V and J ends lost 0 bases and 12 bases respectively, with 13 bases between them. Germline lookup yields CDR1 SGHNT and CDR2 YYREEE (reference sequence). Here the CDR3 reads CASSLEPLGPVLTF. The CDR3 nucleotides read TGTGCCAGCAGCTTGGAGCCCTTGGGGCCCGTCCTGACTTTC.

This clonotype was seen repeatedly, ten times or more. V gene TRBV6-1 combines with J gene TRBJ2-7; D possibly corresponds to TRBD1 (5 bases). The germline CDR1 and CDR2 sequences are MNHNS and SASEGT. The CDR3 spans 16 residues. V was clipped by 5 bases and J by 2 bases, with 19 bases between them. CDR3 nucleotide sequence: TGTGCCAGCAGTCCACAGGTAATTGGATCTACCTACGAGCAGTACTTC. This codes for CASSPQVIGSTYEQYF.

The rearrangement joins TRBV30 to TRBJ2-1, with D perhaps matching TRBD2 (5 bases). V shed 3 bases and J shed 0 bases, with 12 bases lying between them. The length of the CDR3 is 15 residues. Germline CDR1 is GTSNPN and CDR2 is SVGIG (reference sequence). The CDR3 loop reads CAWSFLGSSYNEQFF. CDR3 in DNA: TGTGCCTGGAGCTTTTTGGGGAGCTCCTACAATGAGCAGTTCTTC.